This TCR beta chain stems from a study of control samples from healthy donors and cancer patients. Sequencing used immunoSEQ multiplex PCR; TCRdb keeps in-frame clones, though not all of them. The sample yields about 15,000 clones, 87% seen once. This CDR3 spans 15 amino acids. Germline V gene lookup returns CDR1 SGDLS and CDR2 YYNGEE. Trimming took 1 base from V and 2 from J; bases not matched to a gene: 4. The genes are TRBV9 and TRBJ2-3, with TRBD1 identical over 7 bases. The sequenced sample was PBMCs. The TCR comes from a woman in her seventies with colorectal cancer. The CDR3, as DNA: TGTGCCAGCAGCGTATCCGGGACAGTCACAGATACGCAGTATTTT. Amino acid sequence: CASSVSGTVTDTQYF.